This TCR beta chain emerged from a study of metastatic and nonmetastatic thyroid tumors. Across the whole study: Repertoires were compared across blood and tumor or nodule tissue from malignant and benign thyroid patients.

Patients had received no treatment of any kind before thyroid surgery. The CDR3 extends over 11 amino acids. CDR1 is LNHDA and CDR2 is SQIVND in the germline V gene (reference sequence). Between the trimmed V and J ends, which lost 6 bases and 3 bases, there was a span of 5 bases. This clone showed up just a few times. Authors' methods: A classifier for distant metastasis in papillary thyroid cancer was constructed using CDR3 differences observed across clinicopathological groups. TCRdb ran MiXCR on the PCR reads. V and J calls and clone size were set by TCRdb, not the authors. The table has almost 25,000 clones, roughly 13% seen once.

The rearrangement joins TRBV19 to TRBJ1-2; D unclear. The sample comprised blood. The clonotype originates from a female donor with papillary thyroid cancer or a benign thyroid nodule (not recorded which). Some clones in this sample may be carry-over from other donors' samples. CDR3 nucleotide sequence: TGTGCCAGTAGATTGGACTATGGCTACACCTTC. It is translated as CASRLDYGYTF.